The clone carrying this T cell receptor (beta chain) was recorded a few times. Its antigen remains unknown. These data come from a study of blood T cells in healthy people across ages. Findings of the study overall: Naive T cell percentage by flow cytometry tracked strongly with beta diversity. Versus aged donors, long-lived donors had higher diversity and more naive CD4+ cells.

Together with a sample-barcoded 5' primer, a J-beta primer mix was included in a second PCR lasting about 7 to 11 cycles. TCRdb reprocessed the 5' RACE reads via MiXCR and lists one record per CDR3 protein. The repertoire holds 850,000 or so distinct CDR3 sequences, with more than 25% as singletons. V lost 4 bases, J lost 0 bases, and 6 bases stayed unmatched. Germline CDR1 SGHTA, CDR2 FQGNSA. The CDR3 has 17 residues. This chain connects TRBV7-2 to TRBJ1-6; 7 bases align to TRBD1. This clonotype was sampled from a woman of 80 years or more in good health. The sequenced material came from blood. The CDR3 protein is CASSSRTGLSYNSPLHF. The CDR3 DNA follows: TGTGCCAGCAGCTCTCGGACAGGACTCTCCTATAATTCACCCCTCCACTTT.